The following is a T cell receptor (beta chain) sequence with its context. The data were obtained in a study of blood T cell repertoires in COVID-19. CDR1 SGHNT and CDR2 YENEEA come from the germline V gene. The CDR3 extends over 15 amino acids. J gave up 1 base and V 5 bases, and 4 bases lay outside the gene matches. Here immunoSEQ multiplex PCR was the method, and the copy in TCRdb shows in-frame clones only, minus some. The sample has 150,000 or so clones; less than 85% are singletons. Sequencing input: PBMCs or T cells enriched from blood (not recorded which). V usage is TRBV11-3 and J usage is TRBJ2-2, with TRBD1 matching 7 bases. This sequence was found in a woman aged 45-60 years who had recovered from COVID-19. The CDR3 DNA is TGTGCCAGCAGCCAAGGGGGCAGGAACACCGGGGAGCTGTTTTTT. Its translation is CASSQGGRNTGELFF.